The rows below give T cell receptor beta chains drawn from one sample of a study of radiation and T cells in renal cell carcinoma. Some clones are missing from TCRdb's copy, which holds only in-frame ones; the method was immunoSEQ multiplex PCR. The sample records some 150,000 clones, over 80% being singletons. The input for sequencing was blood, taken from a patient whose treatment included radiotherapy and nephrectomy. Receptors originate from a woman aged 45-65 years with renal cell carcinoma. The CDR3 runs from the conserved cysteine through the conserved F or W. D genes are given only for firm matches. For some rows the clone size is stated as once, few or many, or as a class when expanded; others skip it.

j_call | d_call | clone_size | v_call | cdr3_nt | cdr3_aa
TRBJ2-5 | - | - | TRBV6-5 | TGTGCCAGCAGAAGGACAGTCTTGGGGCAAGAGACCCAGTACTTC | CASRRTVLGQETQYF
TRBJ1-4 | - | - | TRBV7-2 | TGTGCCAGCAGCTTAAATGCGGCTACAACTAATGAAAAACTGTTTTTT | CASSLNAATTNEKLFF
TRBJ1-2 | TRBD1 | few | TRBV6-6 | TGTGCCAGCAGAGGACAGGGACTTGGTGGCTACACCTTC | CASRGQGLGGYTF
TRBJ1-2 | - | - | TRBV11-2 | TGTGCCAGCAGCTTCCAGGGAGGGGGAACCTACACCTTC | CASSFQGGGTYTF
TRBJ1-1 | TRBD1 | - | TRBV5-8 | TGTGCCAGCAGCTTCCAGGGGGGGATCGTGAACACTGAAGCTTTCTTT | CASSFQGGIVNTEAFF
TRBJ1-4 | - | - | TRBV5-4 | TGTGCCAGCAGCTTGGACAGGGCGGATGAAAAACTGTTTTTT | CASSLDRADEKLFF
TRBJ1-2 | - | - | TRBV2 | TGTGCCAGCAACCCAGAAGGGCCATCCGGTAGCTATGGCTACACCTTC | CASNPEGPSGSYGYTF
TRBJ2-6 | - | - | TRBV5-4 | TGTGCCAGCAGCTTGGGAGCAGGGAGTGGGGCCAACGTCCTGACTTTC | CASSLGAGSGANVLTF
TRBJ2-3 | - | - | TRBV4-2 | TGTGCCAGCAGCCTGGGCGCGTACGGGACCTACACAGATACGCAGTATTTT | CASSLGAYGTYTDTQYF
TRBJ1-3 | - | - | TRBV7-2 | TGTGCCAGCAGCTTAGACGGCAGCTCTGGAAACACCATATATTTT | CASSLDGSSGNTIYF
TRBJ2-2 | TRBD2 | - | TRBV5-1 | TGCGCCAGCAGCCTGGCCCTAGCGGGCGGGGAGCTGTTTTTT | CASSLALAGGELFF
TRBJ2-5 | - | - | TRBV7-9 | TGTGCCAGCAGCTTCAAGGGCCGGCCACAAGAGACCCAGTACTTC | CASSFKGRPQETQYF
TRBJ1-3 | - | - | TRBV12-5 | TGTGCTAGTGGTTTGGACTCTGGAAACACCATATATTTT | CASGLDSGNTIYF
TRBJ2-4 | TRBD2 | - | TRBV4-2 | TGTGCCAGCAGCCAAGAGCGGGGGGTTCAGTACTTC | CASSQERGVQYF
TRBJ1-1 | - | - | TRBV18 | TGTGCCAGCTCGGACGGTCCGAACACTGAAGCTTTCTTT | CASSDGPNTEAFF
TRBJ1-4 | TRBD1 | - | TRBV19 | TGTGCCAGTAGCGCCCCCATGACAGGGTTTGAAAAACTGTTTTTT | CASSAPMTGFEKLFF
TRBJ1-5 | - | - | TRBV5-1 | TGCGCCAGCAGCTTGGGGCAGGGTATCCAGCCCCAGCATTTT | CASSLGQGIQPQHF
TRBJ2-7 | TRBD1 | - | TRBV9 | TGTGCCAGCAGCGCAACAGGGGGCGTCACCTACGAGCAGTACTTC | CASSATGGVTYEQYF
TRBJ2-5 | TRBD1 | - | TRBV7-9 | TGTGCCAGCAGCCCAGACAGGGGGCGATACGAGACCCAGTACTTC | CASSPDRGRYETQYF
TRBJ2-3 | - | - | TRBV9 | TGTGCCAGCAGCGTGGTTGCAGATACGCAGTATTTT | CASSVVADTQYF
TRBJ2-7 | TRBD1 | - | TRBV19 | TGTGCCAGTAGTTTCGGGACAGGGGTGTCCGAGCAGTACTTC | CASSFGTGVSEQYF
TRBJ1-2 | TRBD1 | - | TRBV29-1 | TGCAGCGTTGAAATTACAGGGGGTGATGGTGGCTACACCTTC | CSVEITGGDGGYTF
TRBJ1-1 | - | - | TRBV18 | TGTGCCAGCTCACCTAATCAGGAAGGCAGCACTGAAGCTTTCTTT | CASSPNQEGSTEAFF
TRBJ1-1 | - | - | TRBV19 | TGTGCCAGTACCCCAAGCCCCGGGATGCGCACTGAAGCTTTCTTT | CASTPSPGMRTEAFF
TRBJ2-6 | - | - | TRBV5-1 | TGCGCCAGCAGCTTGGTTCCTCCTACGGGAACCAACGTCCTGACTTTC | CASSLVPPTGTNVLTF
TRBJ1-5 | - | - | TRBV9 | TGTGCCAGCAGCGTCGGACCTTATCAGCCCCAGCATTTT | CASSVGPYQPQHF
TRBJ2-5 | TRBD2 | once | TRBV6-6 | TGTGCCAGCAGTACCCGACTAGCAGAGACCCAGTACTTC | CASSTRLAETQYF
TRBJ2-3 | - | - | TRBV9 | TGTGCCAGCAGTTCATTCGGAGGGGAAGAGGATACGCAGTATTTT | CASSSFGGEEDTQYF
TRBJ2-5 | TRBD2 | - | TRBV7-3 | TGTGCCAGCAGCTTACTGGCGGGGGGGCGGATAGAGACCCAGTACTTC | CASSLLAGGRIETQYF
TRBJ2-1 | TRBD1 | - | TRBV28 | TGTGCCAGCAGTTTTCGCGGACAGGGGGGCAGGGAGCAGTTCTTC | CASSFRGQGGREQFF
TRBJ1-1 | TRBD1 | few | TRBV2 | TGTGCCAGCAGCAGGGACAGGGCGAGCACTGAAGCTTTCTTT | CASSRDRASTEAFF
TRBJ2-3 | TRBD2 | - | TRBV4-3 | TGCGCCAGCAGCCAAGAGGCTAGCGGGGGGGGCACAGATACGCAGTATTTT | CASSQEASGGGTDTQYF
TRBJ1-5 | - | - | TRBV18 | TGTGCCAGCTCACCCCGGAAGGACGACCCTCAGCCCCAGCATTTT | CASSPRKDDPQPQHF
TRBJ2-7 | - | - | TRBV6-1 | TGTGCCAGTGGGACGCGGGGAACCTACGAGCAGTACTTC | CASGTRGTYEQYF
TRBJ2-7 | TRBD2 | - | TRBV30 | TGTGCCTGGAGTGGGCTAGCGGGGGGCTACGAGCAGTACTTC | CAWSGLAGGYEQYF
TRBJ1-1 | - | - | TRBV7-3 | TGTGCCAGCAGCTTAACGGTGTCAGCTTATGAAGCTTTCTTT | CASSLTVSAYEAFF
TRBJ2-3 | TRBD2 | few | TRBV4-2 | TGTGCCAGCAGCCGGTTAGCGGGGGGGCGGCCAGATACGCAGTATTTT | CASSRLAGGRPDTQYF
TRBJ1-2 | TRBD1 | few | TRBV5-3 | TGTGCCAGAAGCTTGTTTTGGTCGGGACAGGGGAACTATGGCTACACCTTC | CARSLFWSGQGNYGYTF
TRBJ2-1 | - | - | TRBV5-1 | TGCGCCAGCAGCCTTACGATCAATGAGCAGTTCTTC | CASSLTINEQFF
TRBJ1-2 | - | - | TRBV11-2 | TGTGCCAGCAGCATCCAAACCCGGGGGAGCTATGGCTACACCTTC | CASSIQTRGSYGYTF
TRBJ2-3 | TRBD2 | - | TRBV5-1 | TGCGCCAGCAGCTTGGGCCTAGCGGAGGATACGCAGTATTTT | CASSLGLAEDTQYF
TRBJ2-1 | TRBD2 | - | TRBV7-2 | TGTGCCAGCAGCCCACAGCGGGGAGCTGAGCAGTTCTTC | CASSPQRGAEQFF
TRBJ1-1 | - | - | TRBV7-2 | TGTGCCAGCAGCATAAATGGGGGGACATCTCCGGCTTTCTTT | CASSINGGTSPAFF
TRBJ1-1 | - | - | TRBV15 | TGTGCCACCAGCAGAGATCCCGCCAGGGCGGAAGCTTTCTTT | CATSRDPARAEAFF
TRBJ1-1 | - | few | TRBV10-3 | TGTGCCATCAGTGAGCCTGGGGGGGTTTCCACTGAAGCTTTCTTT | CAISEPGGVSTEAFF
TRBJ2-3 | TRBD2 | - | TRBV7-2 | TGTGCCAGCAGCCTGGGACTAGCGGGAGGCACAGATACGCAGTATTTT | CASSLGLAGGTDTQYF
TRBJ1-5 | - | - | TRBV7-2 | TGTGCCAGCAGCTACCGACGGGGCAATCAGCCCCAGCATTTT | CASSYRRGNQPQHF
TRBJ2-1 | TRBD2 | - | TRBV4-2 | TGTGCCAGCAGCCAAGAAGGGTTCGACAGCGGGGTTGGAAATGAGCAGTTCTTC | CASSQEGFDSGVGNEQFF